Each of the 30 T cell receptor beta chains below was sequenced from the same sample in a study of cytomegalovirus exposure and HLA in healthy donors. PCR primers comprised 60 Vbeta and 13 Jbeta primers. Only in-frame clones appear in the TCRdb table, and some are missing; sequencing was by immunoSEQ multiplex PCR. The table lists 200,000 to 250,000 clones, 70% to 85% of them singletons. The source material was PBMCs. Receptors were obtained from a girl aged 2 to 9 in good health and CMV-seronegative.

Concerning this clone: The CDR3 end shows no conserved phenylalanine or tryptophan, and so a read error is likely. The chain uses TRBV2 and TRBJ2-7; D is perhaps TRBD2 (6 bases). The V gene's germline CDR1 is SNHLY and CDR2 FYNNEI. This CDR3 comprises 12 residues. Trimming took 6 bases from V and 4 from J, leaving 10 bases between them. CDR3 region: CASSGGEYEQYL. The CDR3, as DNA: TGTGCCAGCAGCGGAGGGGAGTACGAGCAGTACCTC.

V usage is TRBV4-1 and J usage is TRBJ2-2; D ambiguous. The V and J ends lost 2 bases and 7 bases respectively, with 14 bases between them. This CDR3 spans 15 amino acids. Germline-derived CDR1 and CDR2 are MGHRA and YSYEKL. CDR3 bases: TGCGCCAGCAGCCAATCGGAGCTGGCGAGCGGGGAGCTGTTTTTT. The encoded protein is CASSQSELASGELFF.

V gene TRBV19 combines with J gene TRBJ2-2; D possibly corresponds to TRBD1 (6 bases). V was clipped by 7 bases and J by 5 bases, with 23 bases between them. This CDR3 is 17 amino acids long. CDR1 is LNHDA, CDR2 SQIVND, per germline (reference sequence). The DNA for the CDR3 is TGTGCCAGTACTCCTATTGGCAGGGGCCTTTCTACCGGGGAGCTGTTTTTT. It translates to CASTPIGRGLSTGELFF.

V is TRBV9 and J is TRBJ2-1; TRBD2 matches at 13 bases. Per germline, CDR1 SGDLS and CDR2 YYNGEE. The CDR3 contains 15 residues. Unmatched junction bases numbered 3, after V lost 3 bases and J lost 6 bases. The CDR3 DNA is TGTGCCAGCAGCGCGACTAGCGGGGGGCCCAATGAGCAGTTCTTC. Translating it yields CASSATSGGPNEQFF.

This sequence joins TRBV7-9 and TRBJ1-2; tentative D call: TRBD1 (5 bases). The CDR3 loop spans 17 amino acids. Germline V gene lookup returns CDR1 SEHNR and CDR2 FQNEAQ (reference sequence). V shed 5 bases and J shed 6 bases, with 25 bases lying between them. This CDR3 is CASSPPRGFSWADGYTF. The CDR3 DNA reads TGTGCCAGCAGCCCCCCGCGGGGCTTCAGCTGGGCTGATGGCTACACCTTC.

The chain couples TRBV6-5 to TRBJ2-1; D may be TRBD2 (6 bases). CDR3 size: 15 residues. The ends were cut back, 6 bases at V and 1 base at J, with 13 bases in the middle. From germline, CDR1 is MNHEY and CDR2 SVGAGI. For the CDR3, the DNA is TGTGCCAGCAGACGGACTACGCATTCCTACAATGAGCAGTTCTTC. Amino acid sequence: CASRRTTHSYNEQFF.

The rearrangement links TRBV18 to TRBJ2-3; TRBD1 matches at 9 bases. With V trimmed by 3 bases and J by 4 bases, 5 bases remained unmatched. The CDR3 runs 15 residues. Germline V gene sequence: CDR1 KGHSH, CDR2 LQKENI. DNA for the CDR3: TGTGCCAGCTCACCTTCGGGACAGGGAGCAGATACGCAGTATTTT. Encoded protein: CASSPSGQGADTQYF.

The V call is TRBV7-9, the J call TRBJ1-1; the D is unclear. This CDR3 is 14 amino acids long. The ends were cut back, 8 bases at V and 7 bases at J, with 20 bases in the middle. Germline CDR1 reads SEHNR; CDR2 reads FQNEAQ (reference sequence). DNA of the CDR3: TGTGCCAGCGATAAACCCACAGTCTTCGGTGAAGCTTTCTTT. This gives the protein CASDKPTVFGEAFF. Combining the CDR3 with reference TRBV7-9 and TRBJ1-1 gives the whole variable domain DTGVSQNPRHKITKRGQNVTFRCDPISEHNRLYWYRQTLGQGPEFLTYFQNEAQLEKSRLLSDRFSAERPKGSFSTLEIQRTEQGDSAMYLCASDKPTVFGEAFFGQGTRLTVV.

V gene TRBV7-6 combines with J gene TRBJ1-3, with no clear D. V was clipped by 1 base and J by 1 base, with 8 bases between them. The CDR3 runs 15 residues. Germline CDR1 reads SGHVS; CDR2 reads FNYEAQ. CDR3 sequence: CASSLGPASGNTIYF. The CDR3 nucleotides are TGTGCCAGCAGCTTAGGGCCCGCATCTGGAAACACCATATATTTT.

V is TRBV9 and J is TRBJ1-1; possibly TRBD1 for D (6 bases). The CDR3 loop spans 13 amino acids. The V and J ends lost 7 bases and 0 bases respectively, with 10 bases between them. CDR1 and CDR2 (germline): SGDLS, YYNGEE. Here the CDR3 reads CASRQDMNTEAFF. In DNA, the CDR3 is TGTGCCAGCCGACAGGATATGAACACTGAAGCTTTCTTT.

Comments on this clone: The same CDR3 arises from other DNA sequences in this sample as well. The genes are TRBV19 and TRBJ1-5, with TRBD1 matching over 8 bases. Germline CDR1 and CDR2: LNHDA and SQIVND (reference sequence). V lost 3 bases to trimming and J lost 3 bases; unmatched junction nucleotides: 4. CDR3 length: 15 amino acids. This CDR3 reads CASSIGQGFNQPQHF. The CDR3 nucleotides are TGTGCCAGTAGTATCGGACAGGGTTTCAATCAGCCCCAGCATTTT.

This clone occurred a few times. The genes are TRBV4-1 and TRBJ1-1, with a possible D match to TRBD1 (6 bases). The CDR3 sequence is 13 residues long. With 2 bases removed from V and 8 bases from J, the gap between germline ends came to 12 bases. CDR1 and CDR2 from the germline V gene are MGHRA and YSYEKL. CDR3 region: CASSQKLQGEAFF. CDR3 DNA sequence: TGCGCCAGCAGCCAAAAATTACAGGGAGAAGCTTTCTTT.

This chain links TRBV5-4 with TRBJ2-7, with 7 bases aligning to TRBD2. The germline CDR1 and CDR2 sequences are SGHNT and YYREEE (reference sequence). V shed 0 bases and J 6 bases; nucleotides not matched to a gene: 12. The CDR3 has 16 residues. Here the CDR3 DNA reads TGTGCCAGCAGCTTGGGACTAGCCTTGGGTCTGGGCGAGCAGTACTTC. Its translation: CASSLGLALGLGEQYF.

J is TRBJ1-2 and V is TRBV15; 9 bases align to TRBD1. Germline V gives CDR1 LNHNV, CDR2 YYDKDF (reference sequence). The J segment lost 8 bases and the V segment lost 6 bases, leaving 7 bases of the junction unmatched. The CDR3 covers 13 residues. CDR3 DNA sequence: TGTGCCACCAGTAATGGACAGGGGATGGGCTACACCTTC. Its protein is CATSNGQGMGYTF. Drawing the rest from reference TRBV15 and TRBJ1-2, the complete variable domain is DAMVIQNPRYQVTQFGKPVTLSCSQTLNHNVMYWYQQKSSQAPKLLFHYYDKDFNNEADTPDNFQSRRPNTSFCFLDIRSPGLGDTAMYLCATSNGQGMGYTFGSGTRLTVV.

The J gene is TRBJ1-3, the V gene TRBV6-6; D is perhaps TRBD1 (6 bases). V was shortened by 4 bases and J by 5 bases, with 18 bases between the two germline ends. CDR1 and CDR2 from the germline V gene are MNHNY and SVGAGI (reference sequence). The CDR3 covers 16 residues. CDR3 residues: CASSFRKGDERNTIYF. The CDR3 DNA reads as TGTGCCAGCAGTTTTCGCAAGGGGGATGAGCGAAACACCATATATTTT.

The CDR3 here is CASSLSGGGGETQYF. CDR3 in DNA: TGTGCCAGCAGCTTGAGTGGGGGCGGAGGAGAGACCCAGTACTTC. This chain joins TRBV5-4 and TRBJ2-5, with a weak D call TRBD1 (6 bases). This CDR3 spans 15 amino acids. The V and J ends lost 1 base and 4 bases respectively, with 14 bases between them. Germline CDR1 reads SGHNT; CDR2 reads YYREEE (reference sequence).

This chain connects TRBV5-1 to TRBJ1-1, with D uncertain. Trimming removed 0 bases from V and 5 bases from J, with 14 bases in between. The CDR3 runs to 15 residues. Germline values: CDR1 SGHRS, CDR2 YFSETQ. CDR3 nucleotide sequence: TGCGCCAGCAGCTTGGGTCACCCAAGCGGAACTGAAGCTTTCTTT. Its translation: CASSLGHPSGTEAFF.

V and J are TRBV9 and TRBJ2-2; 7 bases agree with TRBD2. The CDR3 runs to 16 residues. V shed 0 bases, J shed 2 bases, and the junction held 4 bases outside the gene matches. The germline gives CDR1 SGDLS, CDR2 YYNGEE. The CDR3 reads CASSVGLAVNTGELFF. CDR3 nucleotides: TGTGCCAGCAGCGTAGGGCTAGCGGTCAACACCGGGGAGCTGTTTTTT.

The CDR3 nucleotides read TGTGCCAGCCGACGGGACACTGAAAAACTGTTTTTT. Protein: CASRRDTEKLFF. The chain carries TRBV2 and TRBJ1-4, with D maybe TRBD1 (6 bases). CDR1 SNHLY and CDR2 FYNNEI come from the germline V gene. This CDR3 has 12 amino acids. The V gene lost 8 bases and the J gene lost 7 bases, with 11 bases spanning the gap.

The chain uses TRBV6-5 and TRBJ2-2; 10 bases line up with TRBD2. This CDR3 spans 15 amino acids. The V and J ends lost 5 bases and 4 bases, in that order; junction bases with no gene match: 4. Germline V gene data show CDR1 as MNHEY and CDR2 as SVGAGI. CDR3 sequence (DNA): TGTGCCAGCAGTAGCGGGAGGGCCAGCACCGGGGAGCTGTTTTTT. It translates to CASSSGRASTGELFF.

V usage is TRBV7-2 and J usage is TRBJ1-4; weak D call: TRBD1 (5 bases). Looked up from germline, CDR1 is SGHTA and CDR2 is FQGNSA. This CDR3 comprises 16 residues. Trimming left V 1 base short and J 0 bases short, with 9 bases between. The CDR3 DNA follows: TGTGCCAGCAGCTTAGTCTGGACAACAACTAATGAAAAACTGTTTTTT. Translating gives CASSLVWTTTNEKLFF.

The CDR3 region is CASSSTSGQDNEQFF. CDR3 nucleotides: TGTGCCAGCAGTTCAACTAGCGGCCAAGACAATGAGCAGTTCTTC. V is TRBV27 and J is TRBJ2-1, with 8 positions matching TRBD2. Germline CDR1 reads MNHEY; CDR2 reads SMNVEV (reference sequence). This CDR3 has 15 residues. The V gene end was trimmed by 4 bases and the J gene end by 5 bases; junction bases not matched to a gene: 7.

The rearrangement joins TRBV19 to TRBJ1-2, with a weak D call TRBD1 (5 bases). The V gene's germline CDR1 is LNHDA and CDR2 SQIVND (reference sequence). The CDR3 extends over 14 amino acids. V gave up 5 bases and J gave up 7 bases, with 17 bases separating them. CDR3 DNA sequence: TGTGCCAGTAGTCTCACCACCGAGACAGCTGGCTACACCTTC. Its protein is CASSLTTETAGYTF.

The chain is built from TRBV13 and TRBJ2-7, with TRBD2 matching 8 bases. The CDR3 spans 12 residues. The V gene's germline CDR1 is PRHDT and CDR2 FYEKMQ (reference sequence). Losses at the gene ends were 5 bases for V and 11 bases for J; bases not matched to a gene: 8. The CDR3 protein is CASSGSGSRKYF. CDR3 nucleotides: TGTGCCAGCAGCGGGAGCGGGAGTAGAAAGTACTTC.

The chain combines TRBV5-1 with TRBJ1-1, with D uncertain. V was pared by 4 bases and J by 0 bases, with 13 bases between. Germline V gene data show CDR1 as SGHRS and CDR2 as YFSETQ. The CDR3 length is 15 residues. Here the CDR3 reads CASSGGLNLNTEAFF. In nucleotides, the CDR3 is TGCGCCAGCAGCGGAGGACTGAACTTGAACACTGAAGCTTTCTTT.

This chain connects TRBV4-1 to TRBJ2-1; 10 bases match TRBD1. After removal of 3 bases from V and 4 bases from J, the junction contained 6 bases not matched to a gene. This CDR3 has 16 amino acids. Germline CDR1 reads MGHRA; CDR2 reads YSYEKL. The CDR3 nucleotides are TGCGCCAGCAGCCAGGTCGGGACAGGGGTGTACAATGAGCAGTTCTTC. Amino acids: CASSQVGTGVYNEQFF.

In this sample, this clone turned up once. The V and J genes are TRBV18 and TRBJ1-2; weak D call: TRBD1 (5 bases). The V gene's germline CDR1 is KGHSH and CDR2 LQKENI. CDR3 size: 12 residues. The germline V and J ends were trimmed by 4 bases and 3 bases, with 6 bases remaining between them. This chain's CDR3 is CASSRGDYGYTF. Written as DNA, the CDR3 is TGTGCCAGCTCACGGGGGGACTATGGCTACACCTTC.

J is TRBJ1-5 and V is TRBV19; a weak D match, TRBD1 (6 bases). The V end lost 9 bases, the J end lost 3 bases, and 18 bases lay between the germline ends. The CDR3 has 15 amino acids. Germline lookup yields CDR1 LNHDA and CDR2 SQIVND (reference sequence). The CDR3 DNA is TGTGCCAGCGCCCCCGGACAGAATATCAATCAGCCCCAGCATTTT. Protein sequence: CASAPGQNINQPQHF.

The sample holds a few counts of this clone. This chain joins TRBV25-1 and TRBJ2-1; 8 bases map to TRBD1. The germline CDR1 and CDR2 sequences are MGHDK and SYGVNS. CDR3 length: 14 residues. Trimming at V came to 9 bases and at J to 12 bases, leaving 16 bases not matched to a gene. The CDR3 reads CASIGSGGKGRQFF. In DNA, the CDR3 is TGTGCCAGTATAGGTTCAGGGGGCAAAGGCAGGCAGTTCTTC.

Here the CDR3 reads CASSLMGAAEAFF. In DNA form, the CDR3 reads TGTGCCAGCAGTTTAATGGGGGCTGCTGAAGCTTTCTTT. The chain uses TRBV27 and TRBJ1-1, with D maybe TRBD1 (6 bases). Germline CDR1 is MNHEY and CDR2 is SMNVEV (reference sequence). This CDR3 has 13 residues. The germline V and J ends were trimmed by 2 bases and 6 bases, with 10 bases remaining between them.